The clone carrying this T cell receptor (beta chain) was recorded only once. Its target is not known. Profiled with immunoSEQ multiplex PCR; TCRdb holds only in-frame clones, not every one. The data contain some 78,000 clones, more than 70% of them singletons. From germline, CDR1 is MGHRA and CDR2 YSYEKL. V was trimmed by 0 bases and J by 6 bases, leaving 13 bases between them. This CDR3 has 15 amino acids. The sample belongs to a study of identifying expanded T cells in peripheral blood. Study-level findings and limits: Across healthy donors, higher total template counts meant significantly greater approximately two-week count variance.

The chain has TRBV4-1 and TRBJ2-3; D gene uncertain. Sequences were obtained from blood. The sequence came from a person aged 18-70 years in good health. CDR3 nucleotide sequence: TGCGCCAGCAGCCAAGAAACCGGGCCCGACGATACGCAGTATTTT. Residues: CASSQETGPDDTQYF.